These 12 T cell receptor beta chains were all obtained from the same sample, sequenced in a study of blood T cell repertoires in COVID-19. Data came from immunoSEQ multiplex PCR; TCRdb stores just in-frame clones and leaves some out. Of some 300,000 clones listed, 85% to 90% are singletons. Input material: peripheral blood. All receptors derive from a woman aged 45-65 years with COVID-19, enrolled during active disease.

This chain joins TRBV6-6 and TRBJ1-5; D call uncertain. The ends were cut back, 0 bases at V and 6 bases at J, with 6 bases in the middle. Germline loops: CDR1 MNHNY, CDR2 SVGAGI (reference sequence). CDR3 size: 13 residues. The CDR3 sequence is CASSYSYSQPQHF. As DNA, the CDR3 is TGTGCCAGCAGTTACTCCTACAGTCAGCCCCAGCATTTT.

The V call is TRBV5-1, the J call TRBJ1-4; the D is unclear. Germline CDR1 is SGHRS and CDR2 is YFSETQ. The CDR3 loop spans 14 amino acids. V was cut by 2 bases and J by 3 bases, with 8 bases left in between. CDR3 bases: TGCGCCAGCAGCTTTACGAGTTCTAATGAAAAACTGTTTTTT. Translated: CASSFTSSNEKLFF.

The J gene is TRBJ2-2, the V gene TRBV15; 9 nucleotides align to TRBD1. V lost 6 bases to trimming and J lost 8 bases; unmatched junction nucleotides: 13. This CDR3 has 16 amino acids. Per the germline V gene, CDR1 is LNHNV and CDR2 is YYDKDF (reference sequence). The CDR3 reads CATRGDGDRGRGELFF. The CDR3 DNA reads TGTGCCACCAGAGGAGATGGAGACAGGGGGAGGGGGGAGCTGTTTTTT. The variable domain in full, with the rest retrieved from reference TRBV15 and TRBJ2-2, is DAMVIQNPRYQVTQFGKPVTLSCSQTLNHNVMYWYQQKSSQAPKLLFHYYDKDFNNEADTPDNFQSRRPNTSFCFLDIRSPGLGDTAMYLCATRGDGDRGRGELFFGEGSRLTVL.

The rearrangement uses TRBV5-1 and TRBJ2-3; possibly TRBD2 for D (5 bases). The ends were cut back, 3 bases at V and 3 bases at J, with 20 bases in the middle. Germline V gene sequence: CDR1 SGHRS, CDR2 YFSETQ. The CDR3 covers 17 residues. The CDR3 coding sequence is TGCGCCAGCAGCTCTCTCCAACAGACTGCGGGTACAGATACGCAGTATTTT. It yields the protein CASSSLQQTAGTDTQYF.

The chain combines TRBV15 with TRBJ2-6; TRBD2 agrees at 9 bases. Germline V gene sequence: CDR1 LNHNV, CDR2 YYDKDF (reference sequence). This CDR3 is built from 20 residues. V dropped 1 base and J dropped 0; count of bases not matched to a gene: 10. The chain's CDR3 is CATSRAGGLAGNSGANVLTF. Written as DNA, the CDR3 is TGTGCCACCAGCAGAGCGGGGGGACTAGCAGGAAACTCTGGGGCCAACGTCCTGACTTTC.

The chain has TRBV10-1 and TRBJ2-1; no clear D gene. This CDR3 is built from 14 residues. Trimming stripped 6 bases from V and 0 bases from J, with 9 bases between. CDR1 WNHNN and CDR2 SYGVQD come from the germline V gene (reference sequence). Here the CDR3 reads CASSPTSSYNEQFF. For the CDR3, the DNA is TGCGCCAGCAGCCCCACGAGCTCCTACAATGAGCAGTTCTTC.

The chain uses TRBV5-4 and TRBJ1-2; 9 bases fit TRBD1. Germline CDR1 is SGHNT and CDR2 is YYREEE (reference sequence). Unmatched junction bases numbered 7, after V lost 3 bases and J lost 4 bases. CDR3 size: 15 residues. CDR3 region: CASSSPGTGLYGYTF. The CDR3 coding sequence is TGTGCCAGCAGCTCCCCAGGGACAGGGCTCTATGGCTACACCTTC.

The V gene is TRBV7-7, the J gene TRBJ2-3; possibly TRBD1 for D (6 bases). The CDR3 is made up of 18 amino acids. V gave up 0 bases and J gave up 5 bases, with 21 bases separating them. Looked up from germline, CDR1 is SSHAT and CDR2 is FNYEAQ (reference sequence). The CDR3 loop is CASSLAVLGRGGIDTQYF. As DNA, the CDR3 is TGTGCCAGCAGCTTAGCGGTCCTGGGCAGGGGCGGCATAGATACGCAGTATTTT.

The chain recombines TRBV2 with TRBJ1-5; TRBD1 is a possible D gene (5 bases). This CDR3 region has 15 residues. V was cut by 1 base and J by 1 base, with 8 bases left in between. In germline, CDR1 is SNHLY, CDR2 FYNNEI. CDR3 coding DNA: TGTGCCAGCAGTGAAGACAGGACGAGCAATCAGCCCCAGCATTTT. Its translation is CASSEDRTSNQPQHF.

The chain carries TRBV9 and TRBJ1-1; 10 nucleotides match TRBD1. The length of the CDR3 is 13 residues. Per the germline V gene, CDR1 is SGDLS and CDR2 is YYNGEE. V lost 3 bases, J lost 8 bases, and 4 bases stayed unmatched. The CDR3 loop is CASSGRDRGEAFF. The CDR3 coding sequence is TGTGCCAGCAGCGGACGGGACAGGGGCGAAGCTTTCTTT.

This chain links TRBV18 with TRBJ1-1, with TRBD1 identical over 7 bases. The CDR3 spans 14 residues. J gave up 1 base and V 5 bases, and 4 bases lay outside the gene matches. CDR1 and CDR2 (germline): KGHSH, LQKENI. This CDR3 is CASSSHRGNTEAFF. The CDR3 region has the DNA TGTGCCAGCTCATCGCACAGGGGGAACACTGAAGCTTTCTTT.

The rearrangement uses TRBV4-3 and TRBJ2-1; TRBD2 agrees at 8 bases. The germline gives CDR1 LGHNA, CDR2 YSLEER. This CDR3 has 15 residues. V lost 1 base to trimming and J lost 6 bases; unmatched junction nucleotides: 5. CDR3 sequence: CASSQGTSPSNEQFF. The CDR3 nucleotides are TGCGCCAGCAGCCAAGGGACTAGCCCAAGCAATGAGCAGTTCTTC.